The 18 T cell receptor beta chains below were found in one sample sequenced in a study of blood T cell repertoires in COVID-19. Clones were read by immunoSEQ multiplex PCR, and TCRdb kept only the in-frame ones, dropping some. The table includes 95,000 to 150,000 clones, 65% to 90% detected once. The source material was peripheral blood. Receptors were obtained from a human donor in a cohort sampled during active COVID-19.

The CDR3 DNA follows: TGCGCCAGCAGCCAATCAGACTATGGCTACACCTTC. This translates into CASSQSDYGYTF. The chain couples TRBV4-1 to TRBJ1-2; no definite D call. Germline V lookup: CDR1 MGHRA, CDR2 YSYEKL. With 2 bases removed from V and 3 bases from J, the gap between germline ends came to 4 bases. The CDR3 length is 12 residues.

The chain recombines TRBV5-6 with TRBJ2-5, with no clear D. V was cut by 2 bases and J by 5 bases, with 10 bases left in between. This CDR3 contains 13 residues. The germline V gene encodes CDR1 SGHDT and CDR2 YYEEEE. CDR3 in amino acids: CASSFQDRETQYF. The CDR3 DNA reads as TGTGCCAGCAGCTTCCAAGATCGGGAGACCCAGTACTTC.

The CDR3 DNA is TGTGCCAGCAGCTCAGGGAAGAGGGTCGACAGGAGAGACACTGAAGCTTTCTTT. As protein: CASSSGKRVDRRDTEAFF. This chain connects TRBV5-4 to TRBJ1-1, with a possible D match to TRBD1 (6 bases). CDR3 length equals 18 residues. The germline gives CDR1 SGHNT, CDR2 YYREEE (reference sequence). V lost 3 bases and J lost 3, with 24 bases in between.

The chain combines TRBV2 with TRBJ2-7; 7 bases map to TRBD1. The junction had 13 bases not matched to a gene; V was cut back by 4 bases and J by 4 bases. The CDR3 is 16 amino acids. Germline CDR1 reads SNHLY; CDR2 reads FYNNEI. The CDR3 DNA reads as TGTGCCAGCAGTGGAACATTTATCACAGGGGAATACGAGCAGTACTTC. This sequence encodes CASSGTFITGEYEQYF.

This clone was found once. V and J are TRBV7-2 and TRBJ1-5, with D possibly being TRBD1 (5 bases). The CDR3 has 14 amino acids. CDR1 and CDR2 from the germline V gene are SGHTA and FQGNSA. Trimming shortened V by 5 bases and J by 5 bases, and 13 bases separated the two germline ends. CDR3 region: CASSPPQGYQPQHF. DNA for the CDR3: TGTGCCAGCAGCCCCCCGCAGGGATATCAGCCCCAGCATTTT.

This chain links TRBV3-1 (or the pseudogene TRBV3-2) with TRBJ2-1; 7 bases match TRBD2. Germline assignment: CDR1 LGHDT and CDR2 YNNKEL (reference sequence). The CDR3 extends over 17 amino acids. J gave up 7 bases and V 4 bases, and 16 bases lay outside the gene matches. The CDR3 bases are TGTGCCAGCAGCCTCCGAGGGAGCGGGGTTGGGGTAAATGAGCAGTTCTTC. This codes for CASSLRGSGVGVNEQFF.

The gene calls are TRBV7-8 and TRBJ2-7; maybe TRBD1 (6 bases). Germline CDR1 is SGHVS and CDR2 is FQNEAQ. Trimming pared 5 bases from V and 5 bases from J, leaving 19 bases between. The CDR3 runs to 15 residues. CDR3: CASSLAGTPFDEQYF. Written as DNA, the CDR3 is TGTGCCAGCAGCCTCGCCGGGACACCGTTTGACGAGCAGTACTTC.

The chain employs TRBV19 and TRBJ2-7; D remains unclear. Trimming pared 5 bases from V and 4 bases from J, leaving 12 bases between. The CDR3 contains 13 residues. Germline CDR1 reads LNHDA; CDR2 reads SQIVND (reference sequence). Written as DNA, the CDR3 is TGTGCCAGTAGTCCAGGCTCCCATTACGAGCAGTACTTC. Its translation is CASSPGSHYEQYF.

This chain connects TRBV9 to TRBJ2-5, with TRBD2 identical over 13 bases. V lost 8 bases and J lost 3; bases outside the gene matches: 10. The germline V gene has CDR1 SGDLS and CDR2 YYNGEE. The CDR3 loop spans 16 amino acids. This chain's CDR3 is CASNDPGTSGEETQYF. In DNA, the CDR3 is TGTGCCAGTAACGACCCGGGGACTAGCGGGGAAGAGACCCAGTACTTC.

CDR3 loop: CASSLDLSTGQGGEQYF. The CDR3 DNA reads as TGTGCCAGCAGCTTAGACTTGTCTACGGGACAGGGAGGCGAGCAGTACTTC. The chain is built from TRBV7-9 and TRBJ2-7, with 9 bases lining up with TRBD1. Germline V CDR1 and CDR2: SEHNR, FQNEAQ (reference sequence). Losses at the gene ends were 1 base for V and 6 bases for J; bases not matched to a gene: 13. This CDR3 has 17 amino acids. Full variable domain (remainder filled in from reference TRBV7-9 and TRBJ2-7): DTGVSQNPRHKITKRGQNVTFRCDPISEHNRLYWYRQTLGQGPEFLTYFQNEAQLEKSRLLSDRFSAERPKGSFSTLEIQRTEQGDSAMYLCASSLDLSTGQGGEQYFGPGTRLTVT.

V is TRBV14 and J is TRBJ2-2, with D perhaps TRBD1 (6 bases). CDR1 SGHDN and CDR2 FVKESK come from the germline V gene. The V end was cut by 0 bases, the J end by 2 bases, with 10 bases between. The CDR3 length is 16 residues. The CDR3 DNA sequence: TGTGCCAGCAGCCAAGATGCAGGGGTTAACACCGGGGAGCTGTTTTTT. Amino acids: CASSQDAGVNTGELFF.

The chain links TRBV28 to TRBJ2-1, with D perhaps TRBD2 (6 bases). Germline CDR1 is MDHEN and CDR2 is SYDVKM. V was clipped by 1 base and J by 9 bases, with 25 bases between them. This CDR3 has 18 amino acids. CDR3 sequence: CASSLFLGRTSRRGEQFF. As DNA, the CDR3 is TGTGCCAGCAGTTTATTTCTGGGGCGCACTAGCAGAAGGGGTGAGCAGTTCTTC. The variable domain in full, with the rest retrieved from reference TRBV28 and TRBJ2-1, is DVKVTQSSRYLVKRTGEKVFLECVQDMDHENMFWYRQDPGLGLRLIYFSYDVKMKEKGDIPEGYSVSREKKERFSLILESASTNQTSMYLCASSLFLGRTSRRGEQFFGPGTRLTVL.

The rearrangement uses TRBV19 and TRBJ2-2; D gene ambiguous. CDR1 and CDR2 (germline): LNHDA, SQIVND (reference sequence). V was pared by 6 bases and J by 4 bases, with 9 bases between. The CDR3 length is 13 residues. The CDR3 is CASRKSGTGELFF. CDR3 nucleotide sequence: TGTGCCAGTAGGAAGTCCGGCACCGGGGAGCTGTTTTTT.

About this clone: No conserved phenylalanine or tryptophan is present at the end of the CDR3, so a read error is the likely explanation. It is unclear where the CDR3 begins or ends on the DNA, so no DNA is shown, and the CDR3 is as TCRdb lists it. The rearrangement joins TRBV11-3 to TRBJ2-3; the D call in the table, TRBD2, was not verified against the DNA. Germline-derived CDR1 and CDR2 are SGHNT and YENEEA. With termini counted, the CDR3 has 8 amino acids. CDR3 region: CASSYSGG.

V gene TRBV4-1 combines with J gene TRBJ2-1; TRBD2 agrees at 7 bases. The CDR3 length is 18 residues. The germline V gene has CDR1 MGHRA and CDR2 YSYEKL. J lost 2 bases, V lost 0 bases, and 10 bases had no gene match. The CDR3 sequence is CASSQEVRAGFPYNEQFF. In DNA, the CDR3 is TGCGCCAGCAGCCAAGAGGTTCGAGCGGGGTTCCCCTACAATGAGCAGTTCTTC.

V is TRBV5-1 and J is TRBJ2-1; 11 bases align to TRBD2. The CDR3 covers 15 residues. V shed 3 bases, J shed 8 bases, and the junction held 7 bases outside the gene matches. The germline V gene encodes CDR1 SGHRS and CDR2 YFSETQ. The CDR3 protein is CASSWAGTSGDEQFF. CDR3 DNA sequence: TGCGCCAGCAGCTGGGCCGGGACTAGCGGCGATGAGCAGTTCTTC.

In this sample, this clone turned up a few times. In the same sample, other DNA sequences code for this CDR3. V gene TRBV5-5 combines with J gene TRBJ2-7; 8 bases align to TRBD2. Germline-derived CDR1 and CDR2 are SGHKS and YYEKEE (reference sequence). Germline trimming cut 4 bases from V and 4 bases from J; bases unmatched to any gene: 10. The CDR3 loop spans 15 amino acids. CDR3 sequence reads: CASSEAGGPAYEQYF. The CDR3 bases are TGTGCCAGCAGCGAGGCGGGGGGCCCCGCGTACGAGCAGTACTTC.

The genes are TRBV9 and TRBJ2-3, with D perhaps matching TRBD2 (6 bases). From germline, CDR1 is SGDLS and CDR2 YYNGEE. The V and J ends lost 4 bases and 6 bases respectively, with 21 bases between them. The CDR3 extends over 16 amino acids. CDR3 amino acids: CASSPPAASAVDTQYF. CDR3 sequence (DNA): TGTGCCAGCAGCCCTCCCGCGGCTAGCGCGGTCGATACGCAGTATTTT.